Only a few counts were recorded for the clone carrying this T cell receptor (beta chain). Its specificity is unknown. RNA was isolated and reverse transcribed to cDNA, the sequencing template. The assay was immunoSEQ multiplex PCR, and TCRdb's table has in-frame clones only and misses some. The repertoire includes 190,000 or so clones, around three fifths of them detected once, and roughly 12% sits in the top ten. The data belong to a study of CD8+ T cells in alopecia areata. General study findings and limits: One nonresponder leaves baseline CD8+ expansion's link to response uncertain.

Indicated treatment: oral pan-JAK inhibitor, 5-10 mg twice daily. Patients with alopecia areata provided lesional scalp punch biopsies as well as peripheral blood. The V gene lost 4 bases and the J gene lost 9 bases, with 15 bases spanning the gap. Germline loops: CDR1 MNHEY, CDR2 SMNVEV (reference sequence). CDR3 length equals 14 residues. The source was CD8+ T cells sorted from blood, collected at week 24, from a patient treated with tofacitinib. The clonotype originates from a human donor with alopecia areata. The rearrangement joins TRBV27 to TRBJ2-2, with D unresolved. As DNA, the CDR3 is TGTGCCAGCAGTTCACACTTTGGCTTTTGGGAGCTGTTTTTT. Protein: CASSSHFGFWELFF.